Sequencing of this TCR beta chain was carried out in a study of beta chain features in type 1 diabetes. Overall study context: Healthy donors and patients had similar age, gender and cell yields. The study examined 107,917,701 sorted cells across all samples.

In germline, CDR1 is GTSNPN, CDR2 SVGIG (reference sequence). The CDR3 sequence is 16 residues long. Unmatched junction bases numbered 5, after V lost 4 bases and J lost 2 bases. Investigators reverse transcribed all isolated RNA, so they sequenced expressed TCRB transcripts. The data were produced by immunoSEQ multiplex PCR, yet TCRdb's version contains in-frame clones alone and is incomplete. The table includes some 250,000 clones, 25% to 30% detected once. A word on this clone: The antigen is unknown.

Study-level findings and limits: Researchers caution that PCR might favor shorter templates, equally among patients and controls.

The V call is TRBV30, the J call TRBJ2-6; the match to TRBD1 covers 10 bases. The receptor's source is a man aged 30-40 years in good health. The sequenced sample was central memory CD4+ T cells from blood. CDR3 protein: CAWTRDRGAGANVLTF. CDR3 DNA sequence: TGTGCCTGGACCCGGGACAGGGGTGCTGGGGCCAACGTCCTGACTTTC.